Shown below are 30 T cell receptor beta chains from a single sample sequenced in a study of T cell responses to AZD1222 COVID-19 vaccine. TCRdb's copy holds only in-frame clones and misses some; the assay was immunoSEQ multiplex PCR. The table lists approximately 130,000 clones, around 89% of them singletons. The material was peripheral blood, obtained on day 0 of MenACWY control vaccination. These receptor sequences come from an adult in good health.

In this sample, this clone turned up a few times. The CDR3 reads CASSISTSNYGYTF. The CDR3 DNA reads as TGTGCCAGCAGCATCTCTACCTCTAACTATGGCTACACCTTC. The rearrangement uses TRBV5-4 and TRBJ1-2; D not resolved. The CDR3 is 14 residues long. Germline V gene lookup returns CDR1 SGHNT and CDR2 YYREEE (reference sequence). Trimming pared 4 bases from V and 0 bases from J, leaving 10 bases between.

This clone appeared a few times. The CDR3, as DNA: TGTGCCAGCAGCTGGGGACTTTCCCTAGAGACCCAGTACTTC. Its translation: CASSWGLSLETQYF. V and J are TRBV11-3 and TRBJ2-5, with D tentatively TRBD2 (6 bases). This CDR3 contains 14 residues. Trimming took off 4 bases at V and 4 bases at J, with 13 bases between the two ends. Per germline, CDR1 SGHNT and CDR2 YENEEA.

V gene TRBV5-4 combines with J gene TRBJ2-2, with 9 nucleotides matching TRBD1. Germline-derived CDR1 and CDR2 are SGHNT and YYREEE (reference sequence). Trimming cost V 3 bases and J 5 bases; bases outside gene matches: 2. The length of the CDR3 is 14 residues. The CDR3: CASSWTGDTGELFF. CDR3 coding DNA: TGTGCCAGCAGCTGGACAGGGGATACCGGGGAGCTGTTTTTT.

V gene TRBV11-3 combines with J gene TRBJ1-1; no firm D call. Germline CDR1 and CDR2: SGHNT and YENEEA. V was trimmed by 3 bases and J by 2 bases, leaving 10 bases between them. The CDR3 loop spans 14 amino acids. The CDR3 loop is CASSFIGGNTEAFF. CDR3 nucleotide sequence: TGTGCCAGCAGCTTCATTGGAGGTAACACTGAAGCTTTCTTT.

The CDR3 protein is CASSPGTGTGELFF. The CDR3 nucleotides read TGCGCCAGCAGCCCGGGGACAGGCACCGGGGAGCTGTTTTTT. The chain is built from TRBV5-1 and TRBJ2-2, with 8 bases aligning to TRBD1. Germline CDR1 is SGHRS and CDR2 is YFSETQ. The CDR3 extends over 14 amino acids. J was trimmed by 4 bases and V by 4 bases; bases with no gene match: 3.

This clone was observed once. The gene calls are TRBV5-4 and TRBJ2-5; 7 bases are shared with TRBD1. This CDR3 region has 14 residues. V lost 0 bases to trimming and J lost 7 bases; unmatched junction nucleotides: 6. The germline V gene encodes CDR1 SGHNT and CDR2 YYREEE (reference sequence). The CDR3 coding sequence is TGTGCCAGCAGCTTGGGACAGGGAGAAGGGACCCAGTACTTC. Amino acids: CASSLGQGEGTQYF.

J is TRBJ2-7 and V is TRBV11-2; tentative D call: TRBD1 (6 bases). CDR3 length equals 16 residues. CDR1 is SGHAT and CDR2 is FQNNGV in the germline V gene. V lost 2 bases and J 5 bases, leaving 19 bases between the germline ends. The CDR3 nucleotides read TGTGCCAGCAGCTTAAGTGGGTTGGGGGCGCTCGACGAGCAGTACTTC. Amino acid sequence: CASSLSGLGALDEQYF. Using reference TRBV11-2 and TRBJ2-7 for the parts outside the CDR3, the full variable domain is EAGVAQSPRYKIIEKRQSVAFWCNPISGHATLYWYQQILGQGPKLLIQFQNNGVVDDSQLPKDRFSAERLKGVDSTLKIQPAKLEDSAVYLCASSLSGLGALDEQYFGPGTRLTVT.

The CDR3 reads CASSLVAGDTGELFF. CDR3 nucleotides: TGCGCCAGCAGCTTGGTGGCAGGGGATACCGGGGAGCTGTTTTTT. This chain uses TRBV5-1 with TRBJ2-2; TRBD1 is a possible D gene (6 bases). Trimming took off 0 bases at V and 5 bases at J, with 11 bases between the two ends. Germline V lookup: CDR1 SGHRS, CDR2 YFSETQ. This CDR3 is built from 15 residues.

The gene calls are TRBV11-3 and TRBJ2-7; 8 bases are a match to TRBD2. V lost 7 bases and J lost 3; bases outside the gene matches: 11. The CDR3 contains 15 residues. The germline V gene has CDR1 SGHNT and CDR2 YENEEA. DNA of the CDR3: TGTGCCAGCACCCCGTCGGTTAGCGGGGACTACGAGCAGTACTTC. It specifies CASTPSVSGDYEQYF.

This sequence joins TRBV9 and TRBJ2-2; D call uncertain. V lost 6 bases and J 0 bases, leaving 9 bases between the germline ends. The CDR3 has 14 amino acids. Germline CDR1 SGDLS, CDR2 YYNGEE. The CDR3 DNA reads TGTGCCAGCACCCTGACACCGAACACCGGGGAGCTGTTTTTT. Encoded protein: CASTLTPNTGELFF.

V gene TRBV6-5 combines with J gene TRBJ2-5, with D possibly matching TRBD1 (5 bases). Germline CDR1 is MNHEY and CDR2 is SVGAGI. CDR3 length: 14 residues. Trimming took off 1 base at V and 2 bases at J, with 8 bases between the two ends. CDR3 residues: CASSYFRTQETQYF. CDR3 coding DNA: TGTGCCAGCAGTTACTTTCGGACACAAGAGACCCAGTACTTC.

The chain is built from TRBV15 and TRBJ1-1; D ambiguous. This CDR3 region has 14 residues. The germline gives CDR1 LNHNV, CDR2 YYDKDF (reference sequence). Trimming shortened V by 0 bases and J by 1 base, and 6 bases separated the two germline ends. The CDR3 loop reads CATSRDPRNTEAFF. The CDR3 nucleotides read TGTGCCACCAGCAGAGATCCGCGGAACACTGAAGCTTTCTTT.

The chain employs TRBV10-3 and TRBJ2-2; a weak D match, TRBD1 (5 bases). The CDR3 extends over 12 amino acids. The V gene lost 9 bases and the J gene lost 1 base, with 6 bases spanning the gap. Germline V gene lookup returns CDR1 ENHRY and CDR2 SYGVKD. Here the CDR3 reads CAIRGNTGELFF. CDR3 bases: TGTGCCATTAGGGGGAACACCGGGGAGCTGTTTTTT.

This rearrangement joins TRBV7-9 to TRBJ1-1, with D possibly being TRBD1 (5 bases). Germline CDR1 reads SEHNR; CDR2 reads FQNEAQ (reference sequence). V was pared by 8 bases and J by 8 bases, with 15 bases between. The CDR3 has 12 residues. CDR3 in amino acids: CASGGKGHEAFF. CDR3 nucleotides: TGTGCCAGCGGGGGTAAGGGGCACGAAGCTTTCTTT. Based on the CDR3 plus reference TRBV7-9 and TRBJ1-1, the full variable domain is DTGVSQNPRHKITKRGQNVTFRCDPISEHNRLYWYRQTLGQGPEFLTYFQNEAQLEKSRLLSDRFSAERPKGSFSTLEIQRTEQGDSAMYLCASGGKGHEAFFGQGTRLTVV.

This clone turned up a few times. The chain has TRBV2 and TRBJ2-5; 10 bases match TRBD2. The CDR3 loop spans 15 amino acids. The junction had 11 bases not matched to a gene; V was cut back by 8 bases and J by 5 bases. The germline V gene encodes CDR1 SNHLY and CDR2 FYNNEI. The CDR3 DNA sequence: TGTGCCAGCGACCGGGCTAGCGGGAGCGGGGAGACCCAGTACTTC. Its protein product is CASDRASGSGETQYF. Drawing the rest from reference TRBV2 and TRBJ2-5, the complete variable domain is EPEVTQTPSHQVTQMGQEVILRCVPISNHLYFYWYRQILGQKVEFLVSFYNNEISEKSEIFDDQFSVERPDGSNFTLKIRSTKLEDSAMYFCASDRASGSGETQYFGPGTRLLVL.

The rearrangement links TRBV28 to TRBJ1-2; the match to TRBD1 covers 7 bases. The CDR3 contains 15 residues. Trimming took 11 bases from V and 2 from J; bases not matched to a gene: 14. Germline-derived CDR1 and CDR2 are MDHEN and SYDVKM. The CDR3 sequence: CAVNRDSPINYGYTF. The CDR3 nucleotides are TGTGCCGTTAACCGGGACAGCCCGATCAACTATGGCTACACCTTC.

The rearrangement links TRBV5-6 to TRBJ1-2; 9 bases agree with TRBD1. Germline lookup yields CDR1 SGHDT and CDR2 YYEEEE. The CDR3 has 14 residues. V was pared by 4 bases and J by 3 bases, with 4 bases of the junction left unmatched. The CDR3 loop reads CASSRGDRDYGYTF. In nucleotides, the CDR3 is TGTGCCAGCAGCCGAGGGGACAGGGACTATGGCTACACCTTC.

The CDR3 loop reads CASSQVGGDTQYF. In nucleotides, the CDR3 is TGTGCCAGCAGCCAAGTCGGAGGAGATACGCAGTATTTT. The chain has TRBV3-1 (or the pseudogene TRBV3-2) and TRBJ2-3; tentative D call: TRBD2 (5 bases). Germline CDR1 LGHDT, CDR2 YNNKEL (reference sequence). CDR3 length: 13 residues. V shed 1 base and J shed 5 bases, with 7 bases lying between them.

The chain carries TRBV5-1 and TRBJ2-1; unclear D gene. The CDR3 is 14 amino acids. V lost 4 bases to trimming and J lost 2 bases, with 10 bases between them. Germline CDR1 and CDR2: SGHRS and YFSETQ. The CDR3 here is CASSTGDPYNEQFF. CDR3 DNA: TGCGCCAGCAGCACTGGAGACCCCTACAATGAGCAGTTCTTC.

The chain couples TRBV9 to TRBJ2-7; unclear D gene. The CDR3 extends over 15 amino acids. V was pared by 0 bases and J by 2 bases, with 12 bases between. The germline V gene has CDR1 SGDLS and CDR2 YYNGEE. The CDR3 sequence is CASSVGPQGAYEQYF. The CDR3 coding sequence is TGTGCCAGCAGCGTAGGTCCTCAAGGTGCCTACGAGCAGTACTTC. Full variable domain (rest looked up from reference TRBV9 and TRBJ2-7): DSGVTQTPKHLITATGQRVTLRCSPRSGDLSVYWYQQSLDQGLQFLIQYYNGEERAKGNILERFSAQQFPDLHSELNLSSLELGDSALYFCASSVGPQGAYEQYFGPGTRLTVT.

This chain joins TRBV6-5 and TRBJ1-5; TRBD1 might be the D (6 bases). Germline V gene data show CDR1 as MNHEY and CDR2 as SVGAGI. The V end lost 3 bases, the J end lost 4 bases, and 13 bases lay between the germline ends. The CDR3 has 15 residues. CDR3 DNA sequence: TGTGCCAGCAGTTATGGAGGGACAAGAAATCAGCCCCAGCATTTT. Translated, it gives CASSYGGTRNQPQHF.

The chain uses TRBV6-5 and TRBJ1-2, with TRBD1 matching 7 bases. The CDR3 is made up of 15 amino acids. V dropped 5 bases and J dropped 4; count of bases not matched to a gene: 10. Germline CDR1 is MNHEY and CDR2 is SVGAGI. The CDR3: CASSTRQGPGYGYTF. CDR3 in DNA: TGTGCCAGCAGTACCCGACAGGGCCCGGGCTATGGCTACACCTTC.

This clone was counted only a few times. The chain has TRBV2 and TRBJ2-7; 7 bases agree with TRBD1. This CDR3 is 15 amino acids long. V shed 4 bases and J 2 bases; nucleotides not matched to a gene: 8. Germline values: CDR1 SNHLY, CDR2 FYNNEI. In nucleotides, the CDR3 is TGTGCCAGCAGTGGTTTCGGGACAGCAACCTACGAGCAGTACTTC. Translation: CASSGFGTATYEQYF. Complete variable domain (other parts from reference TRBV2 and TRBJ2-7): EPEVTQTPSHQVTQMGQEVILRCVPISNHLYFYWYRQILGQKVEFLVSFYNNEISEKSEIFDDQFSVERPDGSNFTLKIRSTKLEDSAMYFCASSGFGTATYEQYFGPGTRLTVT.

The V call is TRBV28, the J call TRBJ1-2; D unclear. The V gene lost 3 bases and the J gene lost 5 bases, with 7 bases spanning the gap. This CDR3 has 12 amino acids. Germline V lookup: CDR1 MDHEN, CDR2 SYDVKM. This chain's CDR3 is CASSFRFYGYTF. In nucleotides, the CDR3 is TGTGCCAGCAGTTTTAGGTTTTATGGCTACACCTTC.

The J gene is TRBJ1-2, the V gene TRBV11-2; tentatively, D is TRBD1 (5 bases). V was trimmed by 3 bases and J by 6 bases, leaving 20 bases between them. This CDR3 has 16 amino acids. CDR1 SGHAT and CDR2 FQNNGV come from the germline V gene. The CDR3 spells CASSLARDRVTNGYTF. For the CDR3, the DNA is TGTGCCAGCAGCTTGGCCCGGGACCGGGTAACTAATGGCTACACCTTC.

The chain is built from TRBV30 and TRBJ1-2, with a possible D match to TRBD1 (6 bases). V was clipped by 1 base and J by 7 bases, with 10 bases between them. Germline V gene sequence: CDR1 GTSNPN, CDR2 SVGIG (reference sequence). The CDR3 spans 12 residues. CDR3 in amino acids: CAWSEGVGGYTF. CDR3 sequence (DNA): TGTGCCTGGAGTGAGGGGGTTGGTGGCTACACCTTC.

This clone was picked up one time. The J gene is TRBJ1-5, the V gene TRBV6-5; D ambiguous. Germline V gene sequence: CDR1 MNHEY, CDR2 SVGAGI. The CDR3 totals 14 residues. Trimming removed 6 bases from V and 0 bases from J, with 9 bases in between. CDR3 sequence reads: CASRNTYSNQPQHF. The CDR3 DNA sequence: TGTGCCAGCAGAAATACTTATAGCAATCAGCCCCAGCATTTT.

This clone was seen just once. The rearrangement links TRBV19 to TRBJ1-5, with 12 positions matching TRBD1. Germline-derived CDR1 and CDR2 are LNHDA and SQIVND (reference sequence). V shed 3 bases and J 5 bases; nucleotides not matched to a gene: 11. The CDR3 consists of 18 residues. Here the CDR3 reads CASSMSPGTGGLYQPQHF. The DNA of the CDR3 is TGTGCCAGTAGTATGTCTCCCGGGACAGGGGGCCTCTATCAGCCCCAGCATTTT.

The CDR3 coding sequence is TGTGCCAGCTCCCTGCGGGGGAATTCACCCCTCCACTTT. This translates into CASSLRGNSPLHF. The rearrangement uses TRBV18 and TRBJ1-6; D is perhaps TRBD1 (5 bases). With 6 bases removed from V and 7 bases from J, the gap between germline ends came to 10 bases. CDR3 length equals 13 residues. From germline, CDR1 is KGHSH and CDR2 LQKENI.

V is TRBV6-2 or TRBV6-3 and J is TRBJ2-5; 10 bases align to TRBD2. The germline V gene encodes CDR1 MNHEY and CDR2 SVGEGT. V lost 2 bases to trimming and J lost 5 bases; unmatched junction nucleotides: 8. The CDR3 sequence is 16 residues long. DNA for the CDR3: TGTGCCAGCAGTTACGGTCTAGCGGGAGTAGGTGAGACCCAGTACTTC. Amino acid sequence: CASSYGLAGVGETQYF.